The clone carrying this TCR beta chain was found many times. Its target is unknown. TCRdb re-derived calls from the reads in MiXCR, one entry per CDR3 protein. The sample lists 500,000 or so distinct CDR3 sequences, 16% occurring once. This record comes from a study of T cell repertoires in cytomegalovirus infection. Across the whole study: Public signatures in TCR beta pointed to CMV infection and matching HLA type. The study's findings and limits: Ex vivo responses were dominated by HLA-C-restricted CMV-specific TCR beta clonotypes. Totalled public TCR beta family frequency picked out people who carried CMV plus the relevant HLA.

The source material was CD8+ T cells from PBMCs. The receptor was derived from a human donor in good health (CMV status not recorded). Some clones in this sample may be carry-over from other donors' samples.

The CDR3 DNA is TGTGCCAGCAGCGACAGGGGAGCTAACTATGGCTACACCTTC. Encoded protein: CASSDRGANYGYTF. The chain recombines TRBV6-5 with TRBJ1-2, with 8 bases that match TRBD1. Losses at the gene ends were 6 bases for V and 0 bases for J; bases not matched to a gene: 3. CDR3 size: 14 residues. Germline assignment: CDR1 MNHEY and CDR2 SVGAGI.